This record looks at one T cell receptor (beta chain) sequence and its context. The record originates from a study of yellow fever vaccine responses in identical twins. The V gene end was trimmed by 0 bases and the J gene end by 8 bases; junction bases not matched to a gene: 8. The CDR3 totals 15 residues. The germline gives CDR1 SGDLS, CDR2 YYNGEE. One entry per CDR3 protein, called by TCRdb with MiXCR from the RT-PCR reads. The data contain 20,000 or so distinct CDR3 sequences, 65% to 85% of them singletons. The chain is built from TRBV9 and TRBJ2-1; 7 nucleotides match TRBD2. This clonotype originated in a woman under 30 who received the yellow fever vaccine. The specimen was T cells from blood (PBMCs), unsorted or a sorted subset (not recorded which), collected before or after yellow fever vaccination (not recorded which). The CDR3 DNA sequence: TGTGCCAGCAGCGTAGAGGCGGGAGCCGCCGATGAGCAGTTCTTC. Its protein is CASSVEAGAADEQFF.